These 7 T cell receptor beta chains were all obtained from the same sample, sequenced in a study of control samples from healthy donors and cancer patients. Profiled with immunoSEQ multiplex PCR; TCRdb holds only in-frame clones, not every one. The sample lists 71,000 or so clones, under 90% occurring once. The source material was PBMCs. These receptors were collected from a man between 60 and 75 years old with lung cancer.

This clone was counted between two and nine times. The chain links TRBV7-7 to TRBJ2-3; D could derive from TRBD1 or TRBD2 (5 bases each). The CDR3 totals 16 residues. The germline CDR1 and CDR2 sequences are SSHAT and FNYEAQ (reference sequence). Deletions cut 5 bases from V and 1 base from J, with 16 bases between. The CDR3 loop reads CASSPDRDGGTDTQYF. The CDR3 DNA reads as TGTGCCAGCAGCCCGGACCGGGACGGCGGCACAGATACGCAGTATTTT.

V and J are TRBV19 and TRBJ2-3; D gene unclear. CDR3 size: 13 residues. Trimming removed 9 bases at V and 2 bases at J, with 12 bases between. CDR1 is LNHDA and CDR2 is SQIVND in the germline V gene (reference sequence). CDR3 in DNA: TGTGCCAGCAGTTATCGGGTCACAGATACGCAGTATTTT. Its protein is CASSYRVTDTQYF.

The chain uses TRBV18 and TRBJ1-1, with a tentative D call TRBD1 (5 bases). V lost 3 bases, J lost 0 bases, and 23 bases lay in between. CDR1 is KGHSH, CDR2 LQKENI, per germline. This CDR3 has 19 amino acids. The CDR3 loop is CASSPSSQGLLDLNTEAFF. For the CDR3, the DNA is TGTGCCAGCTCACCTTCGTCCCAGGGCCTCCTTGACTTGAACACTGAAGCTTTCTTT.

The chain couples TRBV7-6 to TRBJ1-1; TRBD1 agrees at 8 bases. Looked up from germline, CDR1 is SGHVS and CDR2 is FNYEAQ. The CDR3 runs to 16 residues. V dropped 2 bases and J dropped 3; count of bases not matched to a gene: 8. The CDR3 sequence is CASSLRGVDRDTEAFF. The CDR3 nucleotides are TGTGCCAGCAGCTTAAGGGGGGTGGACAGGGACACTGAAGCTTTCTTT.

In its sample, this clone was seen once. The CDR3 coding sequence is TGTGCCAGCAGACGACTAGCGGGGGTTGTGAATGAGCAGTTCTTC. It specifies CASRRLAGVVNEQFF. The chain is built from TRBV2 and TRBJ2-1; TRBD2 matches 12 bases. The CDR3 is 15 residues long. Germline CDR1 is SNHLY and CDR2 is FYNNEI. The ends lost 6 bases at V and 7 bases at J; junction bases unmatched: 7.

V gene TRBV6-5 combines with J gene TRBJ1-1, with TRBD1 matching over 11 bases. The CDR3 has 15 amino acids. Trimming took 6 bases from V and 4 from J; bases not matched to a gene: 7. Per germline, CDR1 MNHEY and CDR2 SVGAGI. CDR3 bases: TGTGCCAGCAGAGGACAGGGGGCGGGTAGCACTGAAGCTTTCTTT. It translates to CASRGQGAGSTEAFF.

The chain uses TRBV19 and TRBJ1-6; D gene ambiguous. The CDR3 totals 12 residues. Per the germline V gene, CDR1 is LNHDA and CDR2 is SQIVND (reference sequence). Trimming removed 9 bases from V and 6 bases from J, with 9 bases in between. The CDR3, as DNA: TGTGCCAGCCGGGGTCCTAATTCACCCCTCCACTTT. Translated: CASRGPNSPLHF.